These T cell receptor beta chains were read from a single sample in a study of Ad26.COV2.S vaccination and SARS-CoV-2 variants. Libraries were prepared by immunoSEQ multiplex PCR; TCRdb keeps only in-frame clonotypes and omits some of them. Of a few hundred thousand clones listed, about 89% are singletons. This specimen was peripheral blood, taken in a trial of Ad26.COV2.S vaccine versus placebo. Every receptor here comes from a person aged 18-65 years who received the Ad26.COV2.S COVID-19 vaccine or a placebo. Each CDR3 is given with its conserved first and last residue. Each record gives: CDR3 length, V gene, J gene, clone size, D gene, CDR3 protein, CDR3 DNA. D genes are given only for firm matches. Clone size is stated in some rows and not others, as once, few, many or a class when expanded.

>13|TRBV5-1|TRBJ2-2|NA|NA
CASSFDYTGELFF
TGCGCCAGCAGCTTCGACTACACCGGGGAGCTGTTTTTT
>17|TRBV6-1|TRBJ2-5|NA|TRBD1
CASSDPTSDRGQETQYF
TGTGCCAGCAGTGATCCCACCAGCGACAGGGGACAAGAGACCCAGTACTTC
>16|TRBV5-1|TRBJ1-1|NA|NA
CASSLGAAVENTEAFF
TGCGCCAGCAGCTTGGGGGCAGCGGTAGAGAACACTGAAGCTTTCTTT
>18|TRBV7-8|TRBJ1-3|few|TRBD1
CASSLGSGGRGEGNTIYF
TGTGCCAGCAGCTTAGGATCAGGTGGCAGGGGGGAAGGAAACACCATATATTTT
>13|TRBV7-2|TRBJ2-5|NA|NA
CASSWTVQETQYF
TGTGCCAGCAGCTGGACAGTCCAAGAGACCCAGTACTTC
>13|TRBV4-3|TRBJ1-1|NA|NA
CASSQDRGSEAFF
TGCGCCAGCAGCCAAGATAGGGGGTCTGAAGCTTTCTTT
>15|TRBV7-2|TRBJ2-2|few|NA
CASSLTGQPTGELFF
TGTGCCAGCAGCTTAACCGGACAGCCCACCGGGGAGCTGTTTTTT
>12|TRBV30|TRBJ1-2|NA|NA
CAWTSGLYGYTF
TGTGCCTGGACCTCGGGACTATATGGCTACACCTTC
>14|TRBV28|TRBJ2-7|NA|TRBD1
CASSPGTGPYEQYF
TGTGCCAGCAGTCCCGGGACAGGACCCTACGAGCAGTACTTC
>15|TRBV5-1|TRBJ1-1|NA|TRBD1
CASSSQGQGADGAFF
TGCGCCAGCAGCTCGCAAGGACAGGGGGCTGACGGAGCTTTCTTT
>16|TRBV7-2|TRBJ2-6|NA|NA
CASSRDSSAGANVLTF
TGTGCCAGCAGCCGCGATAGTTCGGCTGGGGCCAACGTCCTGACTTTC
>12|TRBV18|TRBJ2-1|NA|NA
CASSPRGAEQFF
TGTGCCAGCTCACCACGAGGGGCTGAGCAGTTCTTC
>14|TRBV6-5|TRBJ2-1|once|NA
CASSRDPGIHEQFF
TGTGCCAGCAGCCGGGACCCAGGCATCCATGAGCAGTTCTTC
>18|TRBV9|TRBJ1-2|NA|NA
CASSRASGPVAGPYGYTF
TGTGCCAGCAGTCGAGCCTCGGGCCCAGTGGCGGGGCCCTATGGCTACACCTTC
>13|TRBV29-1|TRBJ2-7|NA|NA
CSVETGGAYEQYF
TGCAGCGTTGAAACCGGGGGAGCCTACGAGCAGTACTTC
>15|TRBV30|TRBJ2-7|many|TRBD2
CAWSLGRGVSYEQYF
TGTGCCTGGAGTCTGGGACGGGGGGTCTCCTACGAGCAGTACTTC
>13|TRBV27|TRBJ1-1|few|TRBD1
CASSLSGQTEAFF
TGTGCCAGCAGTTTATCGGGACAGACTGAAGCTTTCTTT
>12|TRBV19|TRBJ2-7|NA|NA
CASRGETYEQYF
TGTGCCAGTAGGGGTGAGACCTACGAGCAGTACTTC
>14|TRBV3-1/TRBV3-2|TRBJ2-3|NA|NA
CASSPDASTDTQYF
TGTGCCAGCAGCCCAGATGCGAGCACAGATACGCAGTATTTT
>16|TRBV19|TRBJ1-4|NA|TRBD1
CASSMPRGRSNEKLFF
TGTGCCAGTAGTATGCCCAGGGGGCGGTCTAATGAAAAACTGTTTTTT
>17|TRBV18|TRBJ2-7|NA|TRBD2
CASSPPSGLAGAYEQYF
TGTGCCAGCTCACCACCGAGTGGCCTAGCGGGAGCCTACGAGCAGTACTTC
>16|TRBV7-2|TRBJ1-5|NA|TRBD1
CASSFQGAVPSQPQHF
TGTGCCAGCAGCTTTCAGGGGGCAGTACCAAGTCAGCCCCAGCATTTT
>17|TRBV9|TRBJ2-1|NA|TRBD2
CASSVGSSGSVFNEQFF
TGTGCCAGCAGCGTAGGGAGTAGCGGGAGTGTATTCAATGAGCAGTTCTTC
>15|TRBV6-5|TRBJ2-7|NA|TRBD1
CASSYARTGGYEQYF
TGTGCCAGCAGTTACGCCCGGACAGGGGGCTACGAGCAGTACTTC
>15|TRBV6-5|TRBJ2-7|NA|TRBD1
CASSYLGTEPYEQYF
TGTGCCAGCAGTTACTTAGGGACAGAACCCTACGAGCAGTACTTC
>15|TRBV5-1|TRBJ2-3|NA|NA
CASSSLTPSTDTQYF
TGCGCCAGCAGCTCTCTAACCCCTAGCACAGATACGCAGTATTTT
>13|TRBV2|TRBJ2-1|once|NA
CASSEGRTNKQFF
TGTGCCAGCAGTGAAGGGAGGACCAATAAACAGTTCTTC
>17|TRBV4-3|TRBJ1-2|NA|TRBD1
CASSRYVAGTGGSGYTF
TGCGCCAGCAGCCGTTACGTTGCCGGGACAGGGGGCTCTGGCTACACCTTC
>15|TRBV20-1|TRBJ2-2|NA|TRBD2
CSASSLAENTGELFF
TGCAGTGCTAGTTCCCTAGCGGAGAACACCGGGGAGCTGTTTTTT
>15|TRBV27|TRBJ2-7|NA|NA
CASSLLARRSYEQYF
TGTGCCAGCAGTTTATTAGCCAGGCGTTCCTACGAGCAGTACTTC
>16|TRBV7-9|TRBJ2-1|NA|NA
CASSLGRGLEYNEQFF
TGTGCCAGCAGCTTAGGCCGGGGTCTGGAGTACAATGAGCAGTTCTTC
>14|TRBV2|TRBJ2-7|NA|TRBD2
CARDGLAGSYEQYF
TGTGCCAGAGATGGACTAGCGGGCTCCTACGAGCAGTACTTC
>13|TRBV11-2|TRBJ2-3|NA|NA
CASSLDSTDTQYF
TGTGCCAGCAGCTTAGATAGCACAGATACGCAGTATTTT
>13|TRBV6-6|TRBJ2-3|NA|NA
CASSYGGTDTQYF
TGTGCCAGCAGTTACGGGGGTACAGATACGCAGTATTTT
>19|TRBV7-9|TRBJ2-4|NA|TRBD2
CASSPRGTSGTLAKNIQYF
TGTGCCAGCAGCCCCCGCGGGACTAGCGGGACTCTAGCCAAAAACATTCAGTACTTC
>14|TRBV9|TRBJ1-1|NA|NA
CASSLGRMNTEAFF
TGTGCCAGCAGCCTGGGACGGATGAACACTGAAGCTTTCTTT
>14|TRBV9|TRBJ1-4|NA|NA
CASSQQGANEKLFF
TGTGCCAGCAGCCAACAGGGCGCTAATGAAAAACTGTTTTTT
>16|TRBV30|TRBJ2-1|NA|TRBD2
CAWSGLAGGPDNEQFF
TGTGCCTGGTCCGGACTAGCGGGAGGGCCCGACAATGAGCAGTTCTTC
>13|TRBV9|TRBJ1-1|NA|NA
CASSVQGHTEAFF
TGTGCCAGCAGCGTTCAGGGACACACTGAAGCTTTCTTT
>12|TRBV29-1|TRBJ2-5|few|NA
CSVGFSQETQYF
TGCAGCGTTGGCTTCAGTCAAGAGACCCAGTACTTC
>14|TRBV3-1/TRBV3-2|TRBJ1-2|few|NA
CASSQDPENYGYTF
TGTGCCAGCAGCCAAGATCCGGAAAACTATGGCTACACCTTC
>14|TRBV30|TRBJ1-2|NA|TRBD1
CAWSEGQGARGYTF
TGTGCCTGGAGTGAGGGACAGGGGGCGCGGGGCTACACCTTC
>16|TRBV25-1|TRBJ2-1|NA|NA
CASSGIGGYSYNEQFF
TGTGCCAGCAGTGGGATCGGGGGTTACTCCTACAATGAGCAGTTCTTC
>13|TRBV19|TRBJ1-1|NA|NA
CASTTLTITEAFF
TGTGCCAGTACTACCCTTACCATCACTGAAGCTTTCTTT
>11|TRBV6-5|TRBJ2-7|NA|TRBD1
CASRFDRGLYF
TGTGCCAGCAGATTCGACAGGGGGCTGTACTTC
>12|TRBV6-6|TRBJ1-2|NA|NA
CASSYSGDGYTF
TGTGCCAGCAGTTATTCCGGGGATGGCTACACCTTC
>15|TRBV5-1|TRBJ2-2|NA|NA
CASSLDTLNTGELFF
TGCGCCAGCAGCTTGGACACGCTGAACACCGGGGAGCTGTTTTTT
>16|TRBV7-6|TRBJ2-7|NA|NA
CASSLLAGPSTYEQYF
TGTGCCAGCAGCTTACTCGCAGGACCATCCACCTACGAGCAGTACTTC
>13|TRBV29-1|TRBJ2-7|NA|NA
CSVEIGLAAEQYF
TGCAGCGTTGAAATAGGACTGGCCGCGGAGCAGTACTTC
>19|TRBV3-1/TRBV3-2|TRBJ2-3|once|TRBD1
CASSQDAKGRTGDPDTQYF
TGTGCCAGCAGCCAAGATGCAAAGGGGAGGACAGGGGACCCAGATACGCAGTATTTT
>12|TRBV15|TRBJ2-7|NA|NA
CATSSGGPEQYF
TGTGCCACCAGCAGTGGAGGGCCCGAGCAGTACTTC
>13|TRBV4-1|TRBJ2-1|NA|TRBD1
CASSLDRANEQFF
TGCGCCAGCAGCCTCGACAGGGCCAATGAGCAGTTCTTC
>12|TRBV12-3/TRBV12-4|TRBJ1-1|NA|NA
CASRPDSSEAFF
TGTGCCAGCAGACCCGACAGCAGTGAAGCTTTCTTT
>15|TRBV6-5|TRBJ2-3|NA|TRBD2
CASRDTGRGWGGQYF
TGTGCCAGCAGAGATACAGGTCGTGGGTGGGGGGGTCAGTATTTT
>16|TRBV4-2|TRBJ2-2|few|NA
CASSQTGRTITGELFF
TGTGCCAGCAGCCAAACTGGGAGGACGATAACCGGGGAGCTGTTTTTT
>15|TRBV7-2|TRBJ2-2|once|TRBD2
CASSLAGGDTGELFF
TGTGCCAGCAGCTTAGCGGGGGGGGACACCGGGGAGCTGTTTTTT
>14|TRBV11-2|TRBJ2-1|NA|NA
CASSLVLDYNEQFF
TGTGCCAGCAGCTTAGTGCTAGATTACAATGAGCAGTTCTTC